This T cell receptor beta chain originates from a study of cytomegalovirus exposure and HLA in healthy donors. In the study overall: The platform used for the 120 or so validation repertoires matched that of the roughly 630 first-cohort repertoires, a later analysis reported.

This CDR3 contains 14 residues. In germline, CDR1 is LNHDA, CDR2 SQIVND (reference sequence). V lost 7 bases, J lost 1 base, and 3 bases stayed unmatched. Sequencing used immunoSEQ multiplex PCR; TCRdb keeps in-frame clones, though not all of them. This sample carries under 300,000 clones, just over 85% of them seen once, and the ten largest clones take roughly 1%. Whole-study findings and limits: TCR clusters originating in the first cohort tended to co-occur in the roughly 110 validation repertoires, according to a later analysis. In vitro assays verified that three CMV-associated chains recognized CMV antigens specifically. Cytomegalovirus association was listed for 164 TCR beta chains.

This clone was recorded once. Antigen unknown. Sequencing was carried out using PBMCs. The sequence derives from a woman under 30 in good health and CMV-seronegative. The rearrangement joins TRBV19 to TRBJ2-2; TRBD1 matches at 7 bases. The CDR3 protein is CASTRQGNTGELFF. For the CDR3, the DNA is TGTGCCAGTACTCGACAGGGGAACACCGGGGAGCTGTTTTTT.